The 10 T cell receptor beta chains listed next were all sequenced from one sample in a study of T cell responses to AZD1222 COVID-19 vaccine. Clones were read by immunoSEQ multiplex PCR, and TCRdb kept only the in-frame ones, dropping some. The sample has about 150,000 clones, roughly 87% seen once. The sequencing here drew on peripheral blood, taken on day 0 of AZD1222 vaccination. The receptor set was obtained from an adult in good health.

The gene calls are TRBV3-1 (or the pseudogene TRBV3-2) and TRBJ2-5, with D possibly matching TRBD2 (6 bases). The length of the CDR3 is 15 residues. Germline V gives CDR1 LGHDT, CDR2 YNNKEL (reference sequence). V was shortened by 4 bases and J by 4 bases, with 16 bases between the two germline ends. This CDR3 is CASSLFWGEVETQYF. The CDR3 nucleotides read TGTGCCAGCAGCCTCTTCTGGGGGGAAGTAGAGACCCAGTACTTC.

The chain carries TRBV5-1 and TRBJ1-2; TRBD1 matches 10 bases. Germline lookup yields CDR1 SGHRS and CDR2 YFSETQ. V lost 0 bases, J lost 8 bases, and 7 bases stayed unmatched. The CDR3 has 15 amino acids. DNA for the CDR3: TGCGCCAGCAGCTTGGATCCGGGACAGGGGAGCGGCTACACCTTC. Protein product: CASSLDPGQGSGYTF.

In this sample, this clone turned up a few times. The chain is built from TRBV7-3 and TRBJ2-7; D is tentatively TRBD1 or TRBD2 (5 bases each). Germline V CDR1 and CDR2: SGHTA, FQGTGA. V gave up 5 bases and J gave up 7 bases, with 12 bases separating them. CDR3 length: 12 residues. For the CDR3, the DNA is TGTGCCAGCAGCCCACCCGAGGGGGAGCAGTACTTC. Translated: CASSPPEGEQYF.

The J gene is TRBJ1-1, the V gene TRBV19, with D possibly TRBD1 on 5 matching bases. Trimming took off 5 bases at V and 0 bases at J, with 13 bases between the two ends. Germline CDR1 LNHDA, CDR2 SQIVND (reference sequence). The CDR3 sequence is 15 residues long. CDR3 amino acids: CASSEGIRMNTEAFF. CDR3 sequence (DNA): TGTGCCAGTAGTGAGGGGATTAGGATGAACACTGAAGCTTTCTTT.

CDR3 amino acids: CASTQGKGADNSPLHF. In DNA form, the CDR3 reads TGTGCCAGCACCCAGGGGAAGGGGGCGGATAATTCACCCCTCCACTTT. This chain connects TRBV2 to TRBJ1-6, with 7 bases identical to TRBD1. The CDR3 has 16 amino acids. The junction had 11 bases not matched to a gene; V was cut back by 7 bases and J by 5 bases. Germline V gives CDR1 SNHLY, CDR2 FYNNEI.

The V gene is TRBV2, the J gene TRBJ2-7, with 7 bases that match TRBD1. The V gene's germline CDR1 is SNHLY and CDR2 FYNNEI. V was clipped by 6 bases and J by 5 bases; unmatched bases: 4. The CDR3 covers 12 residues. The CDR3: CASRAQGNEQYF. The CDR3, as DNA: TGTGCCAGCAGGGCACAGGGGAACGAGCAGTACTTC.

The V and J genes are TRBV18 and TRBJ1-5, with unresolved D. Germline CDR1 is KGHSH and CDR2 is LQKENI. The CDR3 totals 15 residues. Trimming took 2 bases from V and 0 from J, leaving 8 bases between them. The CDR3 loop is CASSPRQYSNQPQHF. CDR3 nucleotides: TGTGCCAGCTCACCAAGGCAGTATAGCAATCAGCCCCAGCATTTT.

This chain links TRBV30 with TRBJ2-1; TRBD2 aligns across 8 bases. Germline V lookup: CDR1 GTSNPN, CDR2 SVGIG (reference sequence). Trimming cost V 0 bases and J 8 bases; bases outside gene matches: 9. CDR3 length: 15 residues. CDR3 in DNA: TGTGCCTGGAGTGTTGGTATGACGGGAGGGGATGAGCAGTTCTTC. It yields the protein CAWSVGMTGGDEQFF.

The gene calls are TRBV20-1 and TRBJ1-1; tentatively, D is TRBD1 (5 bases). V shed 6 bases and J shed 8 bases, with 10 bases lying between them. There are 10 residues in the CDR3. CDR1 and CDR2 (germline): DFQATT, SNEGSKA (reference sequence). The DNA of the CDR3 is TGCAGTGCCTCCAGACAGGAAGCTTTCTTT. Translating gives CSASRQEAFF.

V usage is TRBV18 and J usage is TRBJ2-3, with 8 positions matching TRBD1. The length of the CDR3 is 16 residues. V gave up 4 bases and J gave up 5 bases; unmatched junction bases: 11. Per germline, CDR1 KGHSH and CDR2 LQKENI. The CDR3 DNA is TGTGCCAGCTCACGCCGCAGGGGGCTCGACGGAGATACGCAGTATTTT. Residues: CASSRRRGLDGDTQYF.